The rows below give T cell receptor beta chains drawn from one sample of a study of T cells in Graves' hyperthyroidism and ophthalmopathy. Using its own MiXCR run on the multiplex PCR reads, TCRdb lists one record per CDR3 protein. Among under 450,000 distinct CDR3 sequences, less than 20% were seen once, and the ten largest hold less than 15%. The sequencing input was blood. These receptors all stem from a woman younger than 30 with Graves' hyperthyroidism. CDR3s include the opening cysteine and the closing phenylalanine or tryptophan. A D gene is named only where the DNA matches it firmly. Where a row states a size, it is once, few, many or the class of an expanded clone; other rows omit it.

d_call: NA
clone_size: NA
cdr3_length: 13
j_call: TRBJ2-1
v_call: TRBV19
cdr3_nt: TGTGCCACCTCAGGACTGGCGCACAATGAGCAGTTCTTC
cdr3_aa: CATSGLAHNEQFF

d_call: NA
clone_size: few
cdr3_length: 15
j_call: TRBJ2-2
v_call: TRBV6-5
cdr3_nt: TGTGCCAGCAGTTACCCCCACAGGGTAACCGGGGAGCTGTTTTTT
cdr3_aa: CASSYPHRVTGELFF

d_call: NA
clone_size: NA
cdr3_length: 12
j_call: TRBJ2-7
v_call: TRBV10-3
cdr3_nt: TGTGCCATCCGGGGGAGCTCCTACGAGCAGTACTTC
cdr3_aa: CAIRGSSYEQYF

d_call: TRBD1
clone_size: NA
cdr3_length: 12
j_call: TRBJ2-7
v_call: TRBV20-1
cdr3_nt: TGCAGTGCCAAGACAGGGGGCTACGAGCAGTACTTC
cdr3_aa: CSAKTGGYEQYF

d_call: NA
clone_size: many
cdr3_length: 14
j_call: TRBJ1-2
v_call: TRBV7-2
cdr3_nt: TGTGCCAGCAGCTTAACCCCGGAGAACTATGGCTACACCTTC
cdr3_aa: CASSLTPENYGYTF

d_call: NA
clone_size: many
cdr3_length: 13
j_call: TRBJ2-3
v_call: TRBV27
cdr3_nt: TGTGCCAGCAGTCCCACATCCACTGTTACGCAGTATTTT
cdr3_aa: CASSPTSTVTQYF

d_call: NA
clone_size: few
cdr3_length: 11
j_call: TRBJ2-1
v_call: TRBV10-3
cdr3_nt: TGTGCCATCAGTGAGAACAATGAGCAGTTCTTC
cdr3_aa: CAISENNEQFF

d_call: NA
clone_size: many
cdr3_length: 16
j_call: TRBJ1-2
v_call: TRBV4-1
cdr3_nt: TGCGCCAGCAGCCAAGATCACAACAGAGATAACTATGGCTACACCTTC
cdr3_aa: CASSQDHNRDNYGYTF

d_call: TRBD1
clone_size: NA
cdr3_length: 14
j_call: TRBJ1-1
v_call: TRBV4-1
cdr3_nt: TGCGCCAGCAGCACCCGGACAGGGTGGACTGAAGCTTTCTTT
cdr3_aa: CASSTRTGWTEAFF

d_call: TRBD2
clone_size: many
cdr3_length: 15
j_call: TRBJ2-1
v_call: TRBV2
cdr3_nt: TGTGCCAGCAGCGTTAGCGGGGGCAGTTACAATGAGCAGTTCTTC
cdr3_aa: CASSVSGGSYNEQFF

d_call: TRBD2
clone_size: few
cdr3_length: 12
j_call: TRBJ2-1
v_call: TRBV20-1
cdr3_nt: TGCAGTACTAGCGGAACCTACAATGAGCAGTTCTTC
cdr3_aa: CSTSGTYNEQFF

d_call: TRBD1
clone_size: many
cdr3_length: 14
j_call: TRBJ2-1
v_call: TRBV2
cdr3_nt: TGTGCCAGCAGCCGGGACAGGGATTGGAATGAGCAGTTCTTC
cdr3_aa: CASSRDRDWNEQFF

d_call: NA
clone_size: NA
cdr3_length: 15
j_call: TRBJ2-5
v_call: TRBV5-1
cdr3_nt: TGCGCCAGCAGCTTGGCCGGGAGACGTCAAGAGACCCAGTACTTC
cdr3_aa: CASSLAGRRQETQYF

d_call: TRBD1
clone_size: NA
cdr3_length: 16
j_call: TRBJ1-6
v_call: TRBV18
cdr3_nt: TGTGCCAGCACGCTTCGACAGGGGGATTATAGTTCACCCCTCCACTTT
cdr3_aa: CASTLRQGDYSSPLHF

d_call: NA
clone_size: NA
cdr3_length: 13
j_call: TRBJ1-1
v_call: TRBV29-1
cdr3_nt: TGCAGCGTTGCCCCATTGGGGAACACTGAAGCTTTCTTT
cdr3_aa: CSVAPLGNTEAFF

d_call: NA
clone_size: few
cdr3_length: 15
j_call: TRBJ1-5
v_call: TRBV4-3
cdr3_nt: TGCGCCAGCAGCCAAGATTTGGGGTTTAATCAGCCCCAGCATTTT
cdr3_aa: CASSQDLGFNQPQHF

d_call: TRBD2
clone_size: NA
cdr3_length: 15
j_call: TRBJ2-7
v_call: TRBV28
cdr3_nt: TGTACCAGCGGAAGGACTAGCGGGAGCTCCTACGAGCAGTACTTC
cdr3_aa: CTSGRTSGSSYEQYF

d_call: NA
clone_size: many
cdr3_length: 15
j_call: TRBJ1-2
v_call: TRBV2
cdr3_nt: TGTGCCAGTACGGAGCCCGGGGGACTATACTATGGCTACACCTTC
cdr3_aa: CASTEPGGLYYGYTF

d_call: TRBD1
clone_size: few
cdr3_length: 14
j_call: TRBJ1-2
v_call: TRBV5-1
cdr3_nt: TGCGCCAGCAGCTGGGGACAGGGGGCTTCTGGCTACACCTTC
cdr3_aa: CASSWGQGASGYTF

d_call: TRBD1
clone_size: few
cdr3_length: 16
j_call: TRBJ1-1
v_call: TRBV5-1
cdr3_nt: TGCGCCAGCAGCTTGGTTGGGACAGGTTTAGGGACTGAAGCTTTCTTT
cdr3_aa: CASSLVGTGLGTEAFF

d_call: TRBD1
clone_size: NA
cdr3_length: 13
j_call: TRBJ1-1
v_call: TRBV20-1
cdr3_nt: TGCAGTGCTATACAGGGGTGGGGCACTGAAGCTTTCTTT
cdr3_aa: CSAIQGWGTEAFF

d_call: TRBD2
clone_size: many
cdr3_length: 16
j_call: TRBJ2-5
v_call: TRBV7-8
cdr3_nt: TGTGCCAGCAGCTTACACGGGGGGGGCCGACAGGAGACCCAGTACTTC
cdr3_aa: CASSLHGGGRQETQYF

d_call: NA
clone_size: NA
cdr3_length: 13
j_call: TRBJ1-2
v_call: TRBV29-1
cdr3_nt: TGCAGCGTTGAATATCTGCGGGAACGGGGCTACACCTTC
cdr3_aa: CSVEYLRERGYTF

d_call: NA
clone_size: many
cdr3_length: 13
j_call: TRBJ1-2
v_call: TRBV3-1
cdr3_nt: TGTGCCAGCAGCCAAGGATCAAACTATGGCTACACCTTC
cdr3_aa: CASSQGSNYGYTF

d_call: TRBD1
clone_size: many
cdr3_length: 15
j_call: TRBJ1-5
v_call: TRBV6-1
cdr3_nt: TGTGCCAGCAGTCAAGACAGGGTGATAGGTCAGCCCCAGCATTTT
cdr3_aa: CASSQDRVIGQPQHF

d_call: TRBD1
clone_size: many
cdr3_length: 14
j_call: TRBJ1-1
v_call: TRBV6-1
cdr3_nt: TGTGCCAGCAGACCCGGGACAGAGAACACTGAAGCTTTCTTT
cdr3_aa: CASRPGTENTEAFF

d_call: NA
clone_size: many
cdr3_length: 12
j_call: TRBJ1-1
v_call: TRBV24-1
cdr3_nt: TGTGCCACCAGTGATTTGAACACTGAAGCTTTCTTT
cdr3_aa: CATSDLNTEAFF

d_call: TRBD2
clone_size: NA
cdr3_length: 16
j_call: TRBJ2-1
v_call: TRBV13
cdr3_nt: TGTGCCAGCAGCTCTAATGGACTAGCGGTATTACGCGAGCAGTTCTTC
cdr3_aa: CASSSNGLAVLREQFF

d_call: TRBD1
clone_size: many
cdr3_length: 13
j_call: TRBJ1-1
v_call: TRBV2
cdr3_nt: TGTGCCAGCAGTGCAGACAGGGCCGGTGAAGCTTTCTTT
cdr3_aa: CASSADRAGEAFF

d_call: NA
clone_size: few
cdr3_length: 16
j_call: TRBJ2-1
v_call: TRBV5-1
cdr3_nt: TGCGCCAGCAGCTTTCGACAGGCAAACTCCTACAATGAGCAGTTCTTC
cdr3_aa: CASSFRQANSYNEQFF

d_call: NA
clone_size: NA
cdr3_length: 15
j_call: TRBJ1-6
v_call: TRBV28
cdr3_nt: TGTGCCAGCACCCCAGAGGCACAATATAATTCACCCCTCCACTTT
cdr3_aa: CASTPEAQYNSPLHF

d_call: NA
clone_size: NA
cdr3_length: 14
j_call: TRBJ2-2
v_call: TRBV10-1
cdr3_nt: TGCGCCAGCAGTGAGTGGGTCCCAGCCGGGGAGCTGTTTTTT
cdr3_aa: CASSEWVPAGELFF

d_call: NA
clone_size: many
cdr3_length: 13
j_call: TRBJ2-7
v_call: TRBV6-1
cdr3_nt: TGTGCCAGCAGTCTCATCACGGGGTCCGAGCAGTACTTC
cdr3_aa: CASSLITGSEQYF

d_call: NA
clone_size: few
cdr3_length: 15
j_call: TRBJ2-2
v_call: TRBV6-1
cdr3_nt: TGTGCCAGCAGTGAAGGGATAGGGGACACCGGGGAGCTGTTTTTT
cdr3_aa: CASSEGIGDTGELFF

d_call: TRBD1
clone_size: few
cdr3_length: 11
j_call: TRBJ1-4
v_call: TRBV11-2
cdr3_nt: TGTGCCAGCAGCTTGGGACAGATACTGTTTTTT
cdr3_aa: CASSLGQILFF

d_call: NA
clone_size: many
cdr3_length: 13
j_call: TRBJ2-3
v_call: TRBV2
cdr3_nt: TGTGCCAGCACCGGAGAGTGGACAGATACGCAGTATTTT
cdr3_aa: CASTGEWTDTQYF